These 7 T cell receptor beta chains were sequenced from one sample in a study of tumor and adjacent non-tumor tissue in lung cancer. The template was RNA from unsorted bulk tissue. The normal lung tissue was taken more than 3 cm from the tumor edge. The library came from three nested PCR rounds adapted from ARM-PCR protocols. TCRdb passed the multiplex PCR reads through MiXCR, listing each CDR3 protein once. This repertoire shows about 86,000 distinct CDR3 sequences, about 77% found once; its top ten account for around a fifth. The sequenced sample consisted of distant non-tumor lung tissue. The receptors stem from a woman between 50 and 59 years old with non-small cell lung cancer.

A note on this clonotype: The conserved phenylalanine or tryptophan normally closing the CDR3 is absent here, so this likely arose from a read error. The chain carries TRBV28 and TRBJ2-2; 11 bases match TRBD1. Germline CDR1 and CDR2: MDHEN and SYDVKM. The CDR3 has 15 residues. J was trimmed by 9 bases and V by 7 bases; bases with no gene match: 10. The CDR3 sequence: CASKEDRGRTWELFS. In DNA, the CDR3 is TGTGCCAGCAAAGAGGACAGGGGGCGAACCTGGGAGCTGTTTTCT.

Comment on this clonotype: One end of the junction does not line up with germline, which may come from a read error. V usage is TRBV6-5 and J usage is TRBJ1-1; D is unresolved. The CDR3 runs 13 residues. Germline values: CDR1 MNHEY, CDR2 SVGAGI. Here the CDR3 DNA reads TGCGTCACCAAGGATAGGTTGGACCTTGAAGATTTCTTT. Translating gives CVTKDRLDLEDFF.

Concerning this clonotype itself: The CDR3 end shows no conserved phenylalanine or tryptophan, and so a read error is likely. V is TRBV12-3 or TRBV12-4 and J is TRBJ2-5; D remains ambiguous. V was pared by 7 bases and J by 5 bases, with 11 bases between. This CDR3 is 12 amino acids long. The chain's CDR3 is CASTPRWETQYI. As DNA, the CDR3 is TGTGCCAGCACCCCTCGATGGGAGACCCAGTACATC.

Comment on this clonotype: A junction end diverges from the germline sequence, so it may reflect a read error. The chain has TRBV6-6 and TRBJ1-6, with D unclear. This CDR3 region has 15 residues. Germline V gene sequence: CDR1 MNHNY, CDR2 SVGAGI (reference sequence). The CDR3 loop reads CASTSQVEYNSPLHF. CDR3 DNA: TGTGCCAGCACCTCCCAGGTCGAGTATAATTCACCCCTCCACTTC.

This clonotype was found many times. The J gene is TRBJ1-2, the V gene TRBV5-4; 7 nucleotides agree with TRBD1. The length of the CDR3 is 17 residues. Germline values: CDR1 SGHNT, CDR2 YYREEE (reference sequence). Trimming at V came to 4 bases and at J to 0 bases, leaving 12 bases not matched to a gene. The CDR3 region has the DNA TGTGCCAGCAGCAACCCCCCGGACAGGCCGTCTAACTATGGCTACACCTTC. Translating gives CASSNPPDRPSNYGYTF.

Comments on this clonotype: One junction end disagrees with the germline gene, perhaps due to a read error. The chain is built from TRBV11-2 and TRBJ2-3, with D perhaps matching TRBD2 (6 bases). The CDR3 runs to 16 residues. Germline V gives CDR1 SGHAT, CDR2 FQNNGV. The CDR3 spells CANSSWGQLATDTQYF. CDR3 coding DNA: TGTGCCAACAGCTCCTGGGGCCAGCTAGCGACAGATACGCAGTATTTT.

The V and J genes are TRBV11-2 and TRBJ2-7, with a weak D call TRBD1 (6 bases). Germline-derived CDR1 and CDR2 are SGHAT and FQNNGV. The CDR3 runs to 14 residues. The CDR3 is CASSLVRDIYVQYV. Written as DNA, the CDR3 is TGTGCCAGCAGCTTAGTTAGGGACATCTACGTGCAGTACGTC.